This paragraph reports one TCR beta chain. Antigen specificity is unknown. This sample was taken from a study of cytomegalovirus exposure and HLA in healthy donors. Overall study results and limits: Most TCR sequences were rare, but some public TCRs occurred in many donors.

V dropped 4 bases and J dropped 4 bases, with 9 bases sitting between them. Per the germline V gene, CDR1 is SGHRS and CDR2 is YFSETQ. The CDR3 sequence is 13 residues long. In the PCR, 60 Vbeta and 13 Jbeta primers were used. The data were produced by immunoSEQ multiplex PCR, yet TCRdb's version contains in-frame clones alone and is incomplete. Seen here are some 150,000 clones, roughly 80% observed once, and the top ten hold under 6%. V usage is TRBV5-1 and J usage is TRBJ2-1, with a weak D call TRBD1 (6 bases). The sequenced sample was PBMCs. The sequence came from a man aged 25 to 40 in good health and CMV-seronegative. This CDR3 is CASSPQGYNEQFF. As DNA, the CDR3 is TGCGCCAGCAGCCCACAGGGTTACAATGAGCAGTTCTTC. The entire variable domain, with the rest obtained from reference TRBV5-1 and TRBJ2-1, is as follows: KAGVTQTPRYLIKTRGQQVTLSCSPISGHRSVSWYQQTPGQGLQFLFEYFSETQRNKGNFPGRFSGRQFSNSRSEMNVSTLELGDSALYLCASSPQGYNEQFFGPGTRLTVL.